This T cell receptor (beta chain) was recorded in a study of T cell responses to AZD1222 COVID-19 vaccine. Study-wide context: Second-dose intervals near 4 or 12 weeks were combined.

In regard to this clone: Its antigen is not known.

With 5 bases removed from V and 1 base from J, the gap between germline ends came to 12 bases. This CDR3 is 14 amino acids long. CDR1 is MNHNS, CDR2 SASEGT, per germline. The table came from immunoSEQ multiplex PCR; TCRdb's copy has only in-frame clones and leaves some out. The data contain 120,000 or so clones, 85% to 90% of them singletons. General study points: Only a handful of individuals given AZD1222 were seropositive at baseline. The CD4 TCRs associated with vaccination extended across spike and predominated at 160-218 and 743-854.

The specimen was peripheral blood, collected on day 0 of AZD1222 vaccination. The source is an adult in good health. V gene TRBV6-1 combines with J gene TRBJ2-7; D perhaps matches TRBD1 (6 bases). CDR3 nucleotides: TGTGCCAGCAGTACCCTACAGGGTTCCTACGAGCAGTACTTC. This translates into CASSTLQGSYEQYF.